The sequence of this T cell receptor (beta chain) was determined in a study of blood T cell repertoires in COVID-19. Clones were read by immunoSEQ multiplex PCR, and TCRdb kept only the in-frame ones, dropping some. This table holds 150,000 or so clones, more than 75% found once. This clone was seen just once. The junction had 17 bases not matched to a gene; V was cut back by 2 bases and J by 2 bases. The CDR3 has 19 residues. Looked up from germline, CDR1 is SGHRS and CDR2 is YFSETQ. The chain employs TRBV5-1 and TRBJ2-7; 9 positions match TRBD1. This sequence was found in a human donor with acute or convalescent COVID-19. The donor label of this sample is uncertain. The sequencing input was peripheral blood. In DNA form, the CDR3 reads TGCGCCAGCAGCTTCCTTGGTTATGCCCGGACAGGGGAAGCCTACGAGCAGTACTTC. It specifies CASSFLGYARTGEAYEQYF.